Reported below is one TCR beta chain. Its antigen is undetermined. The sample belongs to a study of graft-versus-host responses after intestinal transplantation. This table comes from immunoSEQ multiplex PCR, and its TCRdb copy is limited to in-frame clones, with some not included. The sample records over 80,000 clones, under 95% being singletons. CDR1 and CDR2 (germline): MGHRA, YSYEKL. Trimming stripped 0 bases from V and 0 bases from J, with 12 bases between. This CDR3 is built from 16 residues. The genes are TRBV4-1 and TRBJ2-7; no clear D gene. The sample in question was unstimulated CD8+ T cells sorted from spleen or lymph node cells, obtained before transplant. The clonotype was recovered from a human donor who was the organ donor for an intestinal transplant. CDR3 nucleotide sequence: TGCGCCAGCAGCCAAGATCTATCAGGATTCTCCTACGAGCAGTACTTC. Amino acids: CASSQDLSGFSYEQYF.